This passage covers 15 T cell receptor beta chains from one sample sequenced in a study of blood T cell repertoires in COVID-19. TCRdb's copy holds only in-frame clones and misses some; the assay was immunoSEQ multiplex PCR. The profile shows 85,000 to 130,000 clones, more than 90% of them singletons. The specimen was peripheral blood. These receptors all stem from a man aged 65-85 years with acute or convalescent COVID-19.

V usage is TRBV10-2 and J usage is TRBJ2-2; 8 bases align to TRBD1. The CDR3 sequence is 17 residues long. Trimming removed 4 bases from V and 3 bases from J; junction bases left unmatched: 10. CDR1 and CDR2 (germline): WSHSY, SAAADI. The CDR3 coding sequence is TGCGCCAGCAGTGGCCGGCGACAGGGGACCGACACCGGGGAGCTGTTTTTT. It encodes CASSGRRQGTDTGELFF.

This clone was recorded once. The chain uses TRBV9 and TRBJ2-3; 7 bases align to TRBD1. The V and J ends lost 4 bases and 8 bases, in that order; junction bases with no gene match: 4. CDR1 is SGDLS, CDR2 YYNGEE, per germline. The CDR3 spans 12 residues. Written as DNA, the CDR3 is TGTGCCAGCAGCCCCCGACAGGGTACGCAGTATTTT. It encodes CASSPRQGTQYF.

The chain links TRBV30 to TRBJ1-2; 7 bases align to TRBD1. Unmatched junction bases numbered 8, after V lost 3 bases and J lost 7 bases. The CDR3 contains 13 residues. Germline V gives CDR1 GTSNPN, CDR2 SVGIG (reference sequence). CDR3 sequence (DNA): TGTGCCTGGAGCGTCAGACAGGGTTCTGGCTACACCTTC. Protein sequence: CAWSVRQGSGYTF.

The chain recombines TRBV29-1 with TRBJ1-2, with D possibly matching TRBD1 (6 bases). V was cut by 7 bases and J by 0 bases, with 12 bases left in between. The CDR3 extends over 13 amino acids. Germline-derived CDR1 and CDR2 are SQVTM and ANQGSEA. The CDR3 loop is CSATGLSNYGYTF. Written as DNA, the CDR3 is TGCAGCGCTACAGGGCTATCTAACTATGGCTACACCTTC.

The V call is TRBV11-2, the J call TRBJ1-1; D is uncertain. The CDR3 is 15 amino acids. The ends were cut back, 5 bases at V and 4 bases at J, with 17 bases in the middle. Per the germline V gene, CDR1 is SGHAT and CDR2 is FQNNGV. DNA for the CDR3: TGTGCCAGCAGCCCTGGAATGACCTGGAGCACTGAAGCTTTCTTT. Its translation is CASSPGMTWSTEAFF.

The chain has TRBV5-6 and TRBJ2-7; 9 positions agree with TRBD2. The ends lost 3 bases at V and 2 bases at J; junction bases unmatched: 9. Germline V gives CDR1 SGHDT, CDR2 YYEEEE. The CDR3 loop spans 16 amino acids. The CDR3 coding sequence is TGTGCCAGCAGCTCCCCCGGTATAGCGGGAGCCTACGAGCAGTACTTC. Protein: CASSSPGIAGAYEQYF.

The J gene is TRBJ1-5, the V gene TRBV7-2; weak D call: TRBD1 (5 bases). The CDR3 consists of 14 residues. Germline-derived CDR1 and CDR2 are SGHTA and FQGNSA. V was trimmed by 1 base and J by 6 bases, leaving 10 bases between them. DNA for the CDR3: TGTGCCAGCAGCTTAGGGCAGGGTCCTCAGCCCCAGCATTTT. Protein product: CASSLGQGPQPQHF.

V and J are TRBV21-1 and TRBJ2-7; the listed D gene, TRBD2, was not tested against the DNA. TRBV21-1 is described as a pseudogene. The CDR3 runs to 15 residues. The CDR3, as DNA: TGTGCCAGCAGCAAAGGGAGTCTTCCTCCCTACGAGCAGTACTTC. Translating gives CASSKGSLPPYEQYF.

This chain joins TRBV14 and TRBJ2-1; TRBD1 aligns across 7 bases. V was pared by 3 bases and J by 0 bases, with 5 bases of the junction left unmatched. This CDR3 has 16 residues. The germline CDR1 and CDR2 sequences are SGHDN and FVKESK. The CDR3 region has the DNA TGTGCCAGCAGCCATTTCAGGGGGAGCTCCTACAATGAGCAGTTCTTC. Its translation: CASSHFRGSSYNEQFF.

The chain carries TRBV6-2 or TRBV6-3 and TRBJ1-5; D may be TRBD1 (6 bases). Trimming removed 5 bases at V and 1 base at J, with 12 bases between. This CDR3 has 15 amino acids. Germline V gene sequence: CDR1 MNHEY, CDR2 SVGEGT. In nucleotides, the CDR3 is TGTGCCAGCAGTGCCGGGACACTGAGCAATCAGCCCCAGCATTTT. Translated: CASSAGTLSNQPQHF.

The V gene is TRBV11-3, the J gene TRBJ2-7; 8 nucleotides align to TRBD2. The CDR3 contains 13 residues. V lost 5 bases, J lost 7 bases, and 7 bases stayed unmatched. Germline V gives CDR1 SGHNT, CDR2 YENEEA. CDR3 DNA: TGTGCCAGCAGCCTGGGGACTAGTCGGGAGCAGTACTTC. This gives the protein CASSLGTSREQYF.

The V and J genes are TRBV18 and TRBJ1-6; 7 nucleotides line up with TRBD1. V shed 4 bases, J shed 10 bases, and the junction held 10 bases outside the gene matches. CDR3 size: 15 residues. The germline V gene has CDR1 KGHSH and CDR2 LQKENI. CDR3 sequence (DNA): TGTGCCAGCTCACAAGCCGAGTTACAGGGGTCACCCCTCCACTTT. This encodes CASSQAELQGSPLHF.

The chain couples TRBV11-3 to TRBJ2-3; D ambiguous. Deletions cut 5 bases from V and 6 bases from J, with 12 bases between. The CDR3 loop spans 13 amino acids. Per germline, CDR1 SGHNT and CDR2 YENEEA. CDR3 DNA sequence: TGTGCCAGCAGCGAAACGGTTGTGGATACGCAGTATTTT. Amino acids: CASSETVVDTQYF.

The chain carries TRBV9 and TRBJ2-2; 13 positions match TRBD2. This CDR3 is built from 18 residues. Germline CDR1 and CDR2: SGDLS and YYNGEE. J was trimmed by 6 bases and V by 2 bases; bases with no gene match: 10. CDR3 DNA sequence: TGTGCCAGCAGCGTCTCTGGGACTAGCGGGAAAAGATCCGGGGAGCTGTTTTTT. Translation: CASSVSGTSGKRSGELFF.

The CDR3 sequence is CASSIDKTGELFF. The DNA of the CDR3 is TGTGCCAGCAGCATAGACAAGACCGGGGAGCTGTTTTTT. The J gene is TRBJ2-2, the V gene TRBV7-2; D gene uncertain. The CDR3 sequence is 13 residues long. Germline V gene sequence: CDR1 SGHTA, CDR2 FQGNSA. V shed 5 bases and J shed 5 bases, with 9 bases lying between them.